This T cell receptor beta chain was observed in a study of T-cell reconstitution after alpha-beta-depleted transplantation in children. General study points: Reportedly, roughly two months post-transplant, alpha-beta T cells arose from several hundred expanded graft clones. Once a year had passed after transplant, T-cell counts and diversity came mostly from newly produced T cells.

The germline V gene has CDR1 SGHTA and CDR2 FQGNSA. The CDR3 is made up of 15 amino acids. After removal of 0 bases from V and 6 bases from J, the junction contained 2 bases not matched to a gene. This clonotype was recorded many times. Its antigen remains unknown. The TCRbeta library was prepared with unique molecular identifiers. TCRdb reprocessed the PCR reads with MiXCR, giving one entry per CDR3 protein. In the table there are 80,000 to 100,000 distinct CDR3 sequences, more than 20% of which are singletons. Sequenced material: PBMCs, taken before TCRalphabeta/CD19-depleted stem cell transplant. The clonotype originates from a boy aged 2 to 10 with acute lymphoblastic leukemia, due to receive a stem cell transplant. This chain joins TRBV7-2 and TRBJ2-1; 10 bases are a match to TRBD2. In nucleotides, the CDR3 is TGTGCCAGCAGCTTAGCCGGGACTAGCGTCAATGAGCAGTTCTTC. Its translation: CASSLAGTSVNEQFF.